The next 27 T cell receptor beta chains were all read from a single sample in a study of T cells after posttransplantation cyclophosphamide. Clones were sequenced by immunoSEQ multiplex PCR, and TCRdb holds only the in-frame ones, with some missing. This sample comprises 30,000 to 45,000 clones, none seen once only. Sequencing used PBMCs. All receptors come from a girl aged 5-17 years in good health, CMV-negative, and a related stem cell transplant donor.

This clone was seen repeatedly, ten times or more. V gene TRBV7-3 combines with J gene TRBJ2-7; 8 nucleotides agree with TRBD1. The germline V gene encodes CDR1 SGHTA and CDR2 FQGTGA. J was trimmed by 5 bases and V by 2 bases; bases with no gene match: 2. The CDR3 covers 13 residues. The DNA of the CDR3 is TGTGCCAGCAGCTTAGACAGGGGAGACGAGCAGTACTTC. Protein sequence: CASSLDRGDEQYF.

This clone was observed a handful of times. The V call is TRBV5-1, the J call TRBJ2-3; D might be TRBD2 (5 bases). The V gene lost 0 bases and the J gene lost 2 bases, with 7 bases spanning the gap. Germline V CDR1 and CDR2: SGHRS, YFSETQ. CDR3 length: 14 amino acids. The CDR3 DNA reads as TGCGCCAGCAGCTTGGGGCTAGCCACAGATACGCAGTATTTT. Its translation is CASSLGLATDTQYF.

About this clone: Other DNA sequences within the sample encode an identical CDR3. V gene TRBV7-2 combines with J gene TRBJ2-3; D not certain. The germline V and J ends were trimmed by 5 bases and 6 bases, with 9 bases remaining between them. The CDR3 length is 12 residues. Germline CDR1 and CDR2: SGHTA and FQGNSA. CDR3 DNA: TGTGCCAGCAGCCGGGTGACGGATACGCAGTATTTT. Amino acid sequence: CASSRVTDTQYF.

This clone appeared many times. CDR3 protein: CASSLGSGLNTEAFF. DNA of the CDR3: TGTGCCAGCAGTTTGGGCAGCGGACTGAACACTGAAGCTTTCTTT. The chain has TRBV27 and TRBJ1-1; D call uncertain. V lost 3 bases to trimming and J lost 0 bases, with 11 bases between them. The germline CDR1 and CDR2 sequences are MNHEY and SMNVEV (reference sequence). CDR3 length: 15 amino acids.

This clone was seen many times. The V and J genes are TRBV28 and TRBJ2-7; D unresolved. The germline V gene encodes CDR1 MDHEN and CDR2 SYDVKM. The CDR3 is 12 residues long. V lost 1 base, J lost 1 base, and 2 bases lay in between. The CDR3 loop is CASSLLSYEQYF. In DNA form, the CDR3 reads TGTGCCAGCAGTTTATTATCCTACGAGCAGTACTTC.

This clone appeared a few times. The chain joins TRBV5-6 to TRBJ2-7, with TRBD2 matching 8 bases. The germline gives CDR1 SGHDT, CDR2 YYEEEE. Trimming took 8 bases from V and 6 from J; bases not matched to a gene: 13. The CDR3 totals 14 residues. In DNA form, the CDR3 reads TGTGCCAGTGAAAACAGCGGGAGCCATAGCGAGCAGTACTTC. Residues: CASENSGSHSEQYF.

Only a few counts were recorded for this clone. CDR3 protein: CASSLSPGWGTDTQYF. CDR3 sequence (DNA): TGCGCCAGCAGCTTGAGTCCGGGGTGGGGCACAGATACGCAGTATTTT. The rearrangement links TRBV5-1 to TRBJ2-3; a weak D match, TRBD2 (5 bases). The ends were cut back, 1 base at V and 1 base at J, with 13 bases in the middle. CDR3 length: 16 residues. Germline assignment: CDR1 SGHRS and CDR2 YFSETQ. Using reference TRBV5-1 and TRBJ2-3 for the parts outside the CDR3, the full variable domain is KAGVTQTPRYLIKTRGQQVTLSCSPISGHRSVSWYQQTPGQGLQFLFEYFSETQRNKGNFPGRFSGRQFSNSRSEMNVSTLELGDSALYLCASSLSPGWGTDTQYFGPGTRLTVL.

This clone was observed many times. The CDR3 DNA is TGTGCCAGCAGCGTGGGGCTAGTTTCCTACGAGCAGTACTTC. Residues: CASSVGLVSYEQYF. The chain is built from TRBV9 and TRBJ2-7, with D perhaps TRBD1 (5 bases). The germline gives CDR1 SGDLS, CDR2 YYNGEE. CDR3 length: 14 amino acids. V was clipped by 2 bases and J by 1 base, with 10 bases between them.

The chain couples TRBV2 to TRBJ2-1; 13 positions agree with TRBD2. The CDR3 has 15 residues. V gave up 5 bases and J gave up 6 bases; unmatched junction bases: 4. The germline gives CDR1 SNHLY, CDR2 FYNNEI. The CDR3 region is CASSKGLAGPNEQFF. The CDR3 region has the DNA TGTGCCAGCAGTAAGGGACTAGCGGGACCCAATGAGCAGTTCTTC.

This clone was seen at least ten times. The chain combines TRBV7-9 with TRBJ1-1; 7 bases are shared with TRBD1. The J segment lost 5 bases and the V segment lost 3 bases, leaving 6 bases of the junction unmatched. Germline loops: CDR1 SEHNR, CDR2 FQNEAQ (reference sequence). This CDR3 comprises 14 residues. The DNA of the CDR3 is TGTGCCAGCAGCTTGACAGGGTACGGTACTGAAGCTTTCTTT. This encodes CASSLTGYGTEAFF.

In this sample, this clone turned up a few times. V is TRBV30 and J is TRBJ2-7; 7 bases are shared with TRBD1. The CDR3 extends over 12 amino acids. V lost 5 bases, J lost 2 bases, and 3 bases stayed unmatched. Germline CDR1 is GTSNPN and CDR2 is SVGIG (reference sequence). As DNA, the CDR3 is TGTGCCTGGGACAGGGATACCTACGAGCAGTACTTC. Translating it yields CAWDRDTYEQYF.

This clone came up many times. V and J are TRBV9 and TRBJ1-4, with a possible D match to TRBD1 (6 bases). The V gene lost 4 bases and the J gene lost 5 bases, with 15 bases spanning the gap. The CDR3 sequence is 15 residues long. CDR1 is SGDLS, CDR2 YYNGEE, per germline. This CDR3 reads CASSLREGGNEKLFF. CDR3 nucleotide sequence: TGTGCCAGCAGCCTCAGAGAGGGGGGGAATGAAAAACTGTTTTTT. Based on the CDR3 plus reference TRBV9 and TRBJ1-4, the full variable domain is DSGVTQTPKHLITATGQRVTLRCSPRSGDLSVYWYQQSLDQGLQFLIQYYNGEERAKGNILERFSAQQFPDLHSELNLSSLELGDSALYFCASSLREGGNEKLFFGSGTQLSVL.

The J gene is TRBJ2-5, the V gene TRBV6-5, with 9 bases fitting TRBD1. Trimming cost V 6 bases and J 5 bases; bases outside gene matches: 10. The germline V gene encodes CDR1 MNHEY and CDR2 SVGAGI. This CDR3 has 15 residues. CDR3 coding DNA: TGTGCCAGCAGACGGACACAGGGGGCTGGGGAGACCCAGTACTTC. Its translation: CASRRTQGAGETQYF.

In its sample, this clone was seen many times. The chain combines TRBV2 with TRBJ2-5; perhaps TRBD1 as D (6 bases). Germline V gene sequence: CDR1 SNHLY, CDR2 FYNNEI. V lost 2 bases, J lost 5 bases, and 15 bases lay in between. The CDR3 has 15 amino acids. The CDR3 nucleotides read TGTGCCAGCAGTGAACTGGGACACCCCGGGGAGACCCAGTACTTC. Its protein product is CASSELGHPGETQYF.

The V and J genes are TRBV6-5 and TRBJ1-2; TRBD1 might be the D (5 bases). Germline V lookup: CDR1 MNHEY, CDR2 SVGAGI. This CDR3 region has 15 residues. V was pared by 0 bases and J by 2 bases, with 10 bases between. In DNA, the CDR3 is TGTGCCAGCAGTTACTCAGACCGGGGGAACTATGGCTACACCTTC. Translating it yields CASSYSDRGNYGYTF.

This clone was recorded at least ten times. This chain links TRBV7-2 with TRBJ1-2; D call uncertain. This CDR3 is 13 amino acids long. The V and J ends lost 3 bases and 0 bases respectively, with 5 bases between them. Germline CDR1 reads SGHTA; CDR2 reads FQGNSA. CDR3 nucleotide sequence: TGTGCCAGCAGCTTGAGCACTAACTATGGCTACACCTTC. This codes for CASSLSTNYGYTF.

This chain uses TRBV5-4 with TRBJ2-3; maybe TRBD2 (6 bases). V was pared by 2 bases and J by 1 base, with 11 bases between. From germline, CDR1 is SGHNT and CDR2 YYREEE (reference sequence). The CDR3 contains 15 residues. Written as DNA, the CDR3 is TGTGCCAGCAGCTTAGAGGGAGGCGGCACAGATACGCAGTATTTT. It encodes CASSLEGGGTDTQYF.

Ten or more counts support this clone. The chain joins TRBV5-1 to TRBJ2-5, with 7 bases matching TRBD2. Germline CDR1 reads SGHRS; CDR2 reads YFSETQ. V was clipped by 0 bases and J by 5 bases; unmatched bases: 4. This CDR3 contains 14 residues. CDR3 sequence (DNA): TGCGCCAGCAGCTTGGGGTACGGGGGGGAGACCCAGTACTTC. It translates to CASSLGYGGETQYF.

This clone was observed many times. The rearrangement joins TRBV5-1 to TRBJ1-4; D ambiguous. CDR3 length: 15 amino acids. V was clipped by 0 bases and J by 5 bases, with 11 bases between them. CDR1 and CDR2 from the germline V gene are SGHRS and YFSETQ. The CDR3 sequence is CASSLGRLRNEKLFF. As DNA, the CDR3 is TGCGCCAGCAGCTTGGGCAGATTAAGAAATGAAAAACTGTTTTTT.

The CDR3 DNA reads as TGTGCCAGCAGTTTGGGCAGGGGTACTAACTATGGCTACACCTTC. Residues: CASSLGRGTNYGYTF. The chain uses TRBV28 and TRBJ1-2; possible D gene TRBD1, 6 bases. Germline assignment: CDR1 MDHEN and CDR2 SYDVKM. V gave up 3 bases and J gave up 0 bases, with 11 bases separating them. The CDR3 spans 15 residues.

The table lists this clone with a few counts. This chain connects TRBV30 to TRBJ1-1; no clear D. CDR3 size: 13 residues. Germline assignment: CDR1 GTSNPN and CDR2 SVGIG (reference sequence). V dropped 4 bases and J dropped 3 bases, with 12 bases sitting between them. CDR3: CAWKSRSDTEAFF. CDR3 DNA sequence: TGTGCCTGGAAGTCTCGGTCCGACACTGAAGCTTTCTTT.

This chain connects TRBV18 to TRBJ2-7, with 10 bases aligning to TRBD1. Germline V gene lookup returns CDR1 KGHSH and CDR2 LQKENI. Trimming cost V 2 bases and J 4 bases; bases outside gene matches: 11. The CDR3 has 17 residues. CDR3 bases: TGTGCCAGCTCACCAACAGCCCCGGGACAGGGGACATACGAGCAGTACTTC. Its protein is CASSPTAPGQGTYEQYF.

There are a few counts of this clone. The chain links TRBV18 to TRBJ1-2; 9 positions agree with TRBD1. Trimming cost V 2 bases and J 2 bases; bases outside gene matches: 0. In germline, CDR1 is KGHSH, CDR2 LQKENI. CDR3 size: 14 residues. Written as DNA, the CDR3 is TGTGCCAGCTCACCAGGGACAGGGAACTATGGCTACACCTTC. This translates into CASSPGTGNYGYTF.

In the case of this clone: A read error may account for a junction end that differs from germline. At the DNA level, this CDR3 is encoded by other sequences in the same sample as well. The rearrangement joins TRBV30 to TRBJ1-1, with 7 bases fitting TRBD1. The CDR3 is made up of 15 amino acids. Germline V gene sequence: CDR1 GTSNPN, CDR2 SVGIG (reference sequence). The CDR3 reads CAWSARRTGFTEAFF. CDR3 sequence (DNA): TGTGCCTGGAGTGCGAGGAGGACAGGATTCACTGAAGCCTTCTTT.

This clone was observed at least ten times. The chain recombines TRBV30 with TRBJ2-3, with 8 bases lining up with TRBD2. Looked up from germline, CDR1 is GTSNPN and CDR2 is SVGIG (reference sequence). The CDR3 consists of 14 residues. V lost 7 bases and J lost 0; bases outside the gene matches: 6. CDR3 nucleotide sequence: TGTGCCTATAGCGGGGCCCTTAGCACAGATACGCAGTATTTT. Its translation: CAYSGALSTDTQYF.

CDR3 protein: CASSFRDSSYEQYF. The CDR3 nucleotides read TGTGCCAGCAGCTTCCGGGACTCCTCCTACGAGCAGTACTTC. J is TRBJ2-7 and V is TRBV11-2; possibly TRBD2 for D (6 bases). V lost 3 bases, J lost 0 bases, and 9 bases lay in between. This CDR3 region has 14 residues. CDR1 SGHAT and CDR2 FQNNGV come from the germline V gene.

This clone occurred a few times. The V call is TRBV6-5, the J call TRBJ2-7; 7 positions agree with TRBD1. Germline CDR1 reads MNHEY; CDR2 reads SVGAGI. The CDR3 spans 14 residues. With V trimmed by 5 bases and J by 2 bases, 6 bases remained unmatched. In nucleotides, the CDR3 is TGTGCCAGCAGTGCGGACAGGATAGCCTACGAGCAGTACTTC. Encoded protein: CASSADRIAYEQYF.